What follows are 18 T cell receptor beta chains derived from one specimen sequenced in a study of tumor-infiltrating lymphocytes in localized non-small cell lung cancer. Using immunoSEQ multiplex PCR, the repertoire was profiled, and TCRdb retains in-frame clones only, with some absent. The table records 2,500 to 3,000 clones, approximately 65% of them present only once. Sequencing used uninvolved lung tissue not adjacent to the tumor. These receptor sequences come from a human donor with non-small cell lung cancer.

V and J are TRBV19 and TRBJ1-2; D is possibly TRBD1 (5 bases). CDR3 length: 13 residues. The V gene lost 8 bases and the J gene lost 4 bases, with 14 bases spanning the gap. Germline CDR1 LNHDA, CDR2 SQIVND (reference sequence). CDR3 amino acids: CASFLPGGYGYTF. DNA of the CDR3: TGTGCCAGTTTCCTCCCGGGGGGCTATGGCTACACCTTC.

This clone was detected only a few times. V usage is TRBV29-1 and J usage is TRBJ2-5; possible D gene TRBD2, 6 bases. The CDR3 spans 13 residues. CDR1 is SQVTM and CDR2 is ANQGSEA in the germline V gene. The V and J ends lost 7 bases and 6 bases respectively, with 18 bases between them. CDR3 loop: CSAPTGERQTQYF. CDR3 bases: TGCAGCGCTCCGACGGGAGAGCGCCAGACCCAGTACTTC.

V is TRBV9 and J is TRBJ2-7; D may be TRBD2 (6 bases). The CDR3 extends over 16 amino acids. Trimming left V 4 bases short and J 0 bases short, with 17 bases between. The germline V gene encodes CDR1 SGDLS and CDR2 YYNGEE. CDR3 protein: CASSPGGRSGSYEQYF. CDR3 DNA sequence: TGTGCCAGCAGCCCCGGGGGACGGTCCGGCTCCTACGAGCAGTACTTC.

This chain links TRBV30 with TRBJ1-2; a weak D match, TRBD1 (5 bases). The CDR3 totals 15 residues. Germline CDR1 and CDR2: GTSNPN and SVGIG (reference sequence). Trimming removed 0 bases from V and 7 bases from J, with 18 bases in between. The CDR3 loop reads CAWSVQGSWGGGYTF. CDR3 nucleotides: TGTGCCTGGAGTGTACAAGGCAGCTGGGGCGGTGGCTACACCTTC.

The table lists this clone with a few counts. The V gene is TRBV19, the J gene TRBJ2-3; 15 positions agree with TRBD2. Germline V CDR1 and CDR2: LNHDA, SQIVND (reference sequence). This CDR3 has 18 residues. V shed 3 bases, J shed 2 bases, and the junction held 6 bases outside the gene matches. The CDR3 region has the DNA TGTGCCAGTAGTATGGGACTAGCGGGAGGCAAGTACACAGATACGCAGTATTTT. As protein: CASSMGLAGGKYTDTQYF.

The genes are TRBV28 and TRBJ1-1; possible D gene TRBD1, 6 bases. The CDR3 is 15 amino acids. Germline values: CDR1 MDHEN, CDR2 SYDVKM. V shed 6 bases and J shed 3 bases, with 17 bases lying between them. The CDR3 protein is CASSDRSGGDTEAFF. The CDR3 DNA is TGTGCCAGCAGCGACAGGTCCGGGGGGGACACTGAAGCTTTCTTT. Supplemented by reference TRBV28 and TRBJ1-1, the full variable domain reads DVKVTQSSRYLVKRTGEKVFLECVQDMDHENMFWYRQDPGLGLRLIYFSYDVKMKEKGDIPEGYSVSREKKERFSLILESASTNQTSMYLCASSDRSGGDTEAFFGQGTRLTVV.

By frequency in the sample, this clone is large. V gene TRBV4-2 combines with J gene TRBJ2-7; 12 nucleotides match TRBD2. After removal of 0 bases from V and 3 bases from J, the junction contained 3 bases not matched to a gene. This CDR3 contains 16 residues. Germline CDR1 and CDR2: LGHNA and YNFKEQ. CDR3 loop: CASSQEETSGSYEQYF. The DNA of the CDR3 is TGTGCCAGCAGCCAAGAAGAGACTAGCGGGAGCTACGAGCAGTACTTC.

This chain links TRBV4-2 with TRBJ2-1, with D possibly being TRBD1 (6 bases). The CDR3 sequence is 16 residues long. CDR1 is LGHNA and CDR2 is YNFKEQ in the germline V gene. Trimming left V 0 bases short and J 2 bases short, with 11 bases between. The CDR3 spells CASSQEAGDPYNEQFF. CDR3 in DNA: TGTGCCAGCAGCCAAGAAGCAGGGGACCCCTACAATGAGCAGTTCTTC.

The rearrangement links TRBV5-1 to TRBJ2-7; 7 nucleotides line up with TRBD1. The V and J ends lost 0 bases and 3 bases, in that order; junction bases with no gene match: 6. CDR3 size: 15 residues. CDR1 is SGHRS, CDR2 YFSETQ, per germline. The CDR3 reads CASSLGSGQIYEQYF. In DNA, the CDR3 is TGCGCCAGCAGCTTGGGGTCGGGACAGATCTACGAGCAGTACTTC.

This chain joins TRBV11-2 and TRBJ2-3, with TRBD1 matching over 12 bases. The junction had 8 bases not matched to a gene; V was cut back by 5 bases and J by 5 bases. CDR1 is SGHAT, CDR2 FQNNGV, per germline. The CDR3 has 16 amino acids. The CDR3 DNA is TGTGCCAGCAGCCCCGCCGGGACAGGGGGCGAAGATACGCAGTATTTT. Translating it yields CASSPAGTGGEDTQYF.

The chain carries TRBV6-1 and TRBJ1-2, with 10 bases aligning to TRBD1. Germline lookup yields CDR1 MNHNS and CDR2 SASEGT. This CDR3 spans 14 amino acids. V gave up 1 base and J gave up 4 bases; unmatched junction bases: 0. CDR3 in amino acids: CASSEGTGGYGYTF. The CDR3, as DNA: TGTGCCAGCAGTGAAGGGACAGGGGGCTATGGCTACACCTTC.

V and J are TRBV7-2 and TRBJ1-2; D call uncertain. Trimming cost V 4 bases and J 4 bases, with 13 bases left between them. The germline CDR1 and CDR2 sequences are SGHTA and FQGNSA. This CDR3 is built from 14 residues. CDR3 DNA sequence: TGTGCCAGCAGCTGGTCAGGTACGGGCTATGGCTACACCTTC. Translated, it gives CASSWSGTGYGYTF.

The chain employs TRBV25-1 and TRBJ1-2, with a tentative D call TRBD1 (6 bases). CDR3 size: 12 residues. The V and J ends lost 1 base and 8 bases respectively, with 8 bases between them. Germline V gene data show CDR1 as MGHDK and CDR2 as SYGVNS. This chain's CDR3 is CASSEWTVGYTF. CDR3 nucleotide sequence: TGTGCCAGCAGTGAATGGACAGTCGGCTACACCTTC.

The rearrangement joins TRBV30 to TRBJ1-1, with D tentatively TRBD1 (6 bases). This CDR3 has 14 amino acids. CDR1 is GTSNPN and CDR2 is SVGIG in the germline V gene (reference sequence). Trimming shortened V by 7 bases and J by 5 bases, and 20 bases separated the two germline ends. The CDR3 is CAFTGSSPGTEAFF. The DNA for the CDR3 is TGTGCCTTCACAGGGTCCTCCCCGGGGACTGAAGCTTTCTTT.

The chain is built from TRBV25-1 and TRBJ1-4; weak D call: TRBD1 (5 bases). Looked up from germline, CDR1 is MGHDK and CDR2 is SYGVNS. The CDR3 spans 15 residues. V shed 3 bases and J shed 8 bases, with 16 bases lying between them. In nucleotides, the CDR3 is TGTGCCAGCAGTGATTTCAGGGTAGGATACGAAAAACTGTTTTTT. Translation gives CASSDFRVGYEKLFF. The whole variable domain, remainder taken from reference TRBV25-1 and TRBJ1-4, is EADIYQTPRYLVIGTGKKITLECSQTMGHDKMYWYQQDPGMELHLIHYSYGVNSTEKGDLSSESTVSRIRTEHFPLTLESARPSHTSQYLCASSDFRVGYEKLFFGSGTQLSVL.

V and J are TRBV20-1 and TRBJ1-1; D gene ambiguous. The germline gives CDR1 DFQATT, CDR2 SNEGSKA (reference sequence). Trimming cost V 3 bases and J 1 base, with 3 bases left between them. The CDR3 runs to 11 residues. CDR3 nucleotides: TGCAGTGCTAGCCGGAACACTGAAGCTTTCTTT. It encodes CSASRNTEAFF.

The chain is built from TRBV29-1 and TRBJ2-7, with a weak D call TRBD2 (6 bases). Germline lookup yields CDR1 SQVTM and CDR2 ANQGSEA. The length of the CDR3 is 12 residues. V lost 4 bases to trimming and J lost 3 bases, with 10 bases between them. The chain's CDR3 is CSVASGFYEQYF. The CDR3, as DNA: TGCAGCGTTGCCAGCGGGTTCTACGAGCAGTACTTC.

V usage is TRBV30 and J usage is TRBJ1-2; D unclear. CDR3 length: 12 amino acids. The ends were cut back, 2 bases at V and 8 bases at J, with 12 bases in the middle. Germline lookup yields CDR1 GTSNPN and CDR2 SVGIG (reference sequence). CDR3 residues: CAWSSTAGGYTF. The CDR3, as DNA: TGTGCCTGGAGTTCAACTGCGGGAGGCTACACCTTC.